This passage covers 5 T cell receptor beta chains from one sample sequenced in a study of beta chain features in type 1 diabetes. Expressed TCRB transcripts got sequenced, as all isolated RNA was reverse transcribed. Repertoires were generated with immunoSEQ multiplex PCR, while TCRdb's copy carries only in-frame clones and drops some. Among 310,000 or so clones listed, approximately 11% were seen once. Sequences were obtained from naive CD4+ T cells from blood. The source of these receptors is a woman in her twenties or thirties in good health.

The rearrangement joins TRBV5-1 to TRBJ1-5, with TRBD1 identical over 9 bases. Losses at the gene ends were 0 bases for V and 2 bases for J; bases not matched to a gene: 0. This CDR3 spans 15 amino acids. Germline CDR1 SGHRS, CDR2 YFSETQ. CDR3 amino acids: CASSLGTGGNQPQHF. The CDR3 DNA reads TGCGCCAGCAGCTTGGGGACAGGGGGCAATCAGCCCCAGCATTTT.

V usage is TRBV4-3 and J usage is TRBJ2-6; 7 bases align to TRBD2. Germline trimming cut 4 bases from V and 4 bases from J; bases unmatched to any gene: 19. CDR3 length equals 20 residues. Per the germline V gene, CDR1 is LGHNA and CDR2 is YSLEER. Here the CDR3 reads CASSPQDSGRGVGGANVLTF. As DNA, the CDR3 is TGCGCCAGCAGCCCTCAAGATAGTGGGAGGGGCGTGGGGGGGGCCAACGTCCTGACTTTC.

This clone appeared a few times. This sequence joins TRBV9 and TRBJ2-1, with TRBD1 matching 8 bases. This CDR3 spans 14 amino acids. Germline V gene sequence: CDR1 SGDLS, CDR2 YYNGEE. Losses at the gene ends were 2 bases for V and 10 bases for J; bases not matched to a gene: 8. CDR3 loop: CASSVTGQGWEQFF. The DNA of the CDR3 is TGTGCCAGCAGCGTGACTGGACAGGGTTGGGAGCAGTTCTTC.

This clone was detected only a few times. This chain links TRBV7-3 with TRBJ2-7; no clear D. CDR1 is SGHTA, CDR2 FQGTGA, per germline. This CDR3 has 13 amino acids. V was pared by 0 bases and J by 6 bases, with 9 bases between. The CDR3 here is CASSLTIGSEQYF. The CDR3 DNA follows: TGTGCCAGCAGCTTAACGATCGGGTCCGAGCAGTACTTC.

This sequence joins TRBV20-1 and TRBJ2-5; D call uncertain. Germline V CDR1 and CDR2: DFQATT, SNEGSKA (reference sequence). The length of the CDR3 is 11 residues. Between the trimmed V and J ends, which lost 2 bases and 2 bases, there was a span of 3 bases. CDR3 in amino acids: CSARPQETQYF. In DNA form, the CDR3 reads TGCAGTGCTAGACCTCAAGAGACCCAGTACTTC.